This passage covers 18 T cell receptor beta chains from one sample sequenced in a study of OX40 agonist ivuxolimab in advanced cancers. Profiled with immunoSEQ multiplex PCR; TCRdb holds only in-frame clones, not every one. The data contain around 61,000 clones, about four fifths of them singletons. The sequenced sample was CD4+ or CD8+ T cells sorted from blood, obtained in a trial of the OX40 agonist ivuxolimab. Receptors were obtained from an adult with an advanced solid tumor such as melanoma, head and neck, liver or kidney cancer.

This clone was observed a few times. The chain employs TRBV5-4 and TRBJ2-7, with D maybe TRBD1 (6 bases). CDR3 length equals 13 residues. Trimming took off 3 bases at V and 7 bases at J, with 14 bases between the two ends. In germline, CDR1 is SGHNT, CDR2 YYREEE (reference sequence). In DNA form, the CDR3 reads TGTGCCAGCAGCTCGAGGAACAGGGATGAGCAGTACTTC. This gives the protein CASSSRNRDEQYF.

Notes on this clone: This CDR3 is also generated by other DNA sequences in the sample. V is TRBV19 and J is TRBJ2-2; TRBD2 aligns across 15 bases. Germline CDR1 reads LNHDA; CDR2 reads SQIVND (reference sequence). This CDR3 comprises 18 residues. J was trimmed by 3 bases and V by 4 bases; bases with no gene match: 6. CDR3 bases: TGTGCCAGTAGTAGAGGACTAGCGGGAGGGTTTGACACCGGGGAGCTGTTTTTT. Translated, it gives CASSRGLAGGFDTGELFF.

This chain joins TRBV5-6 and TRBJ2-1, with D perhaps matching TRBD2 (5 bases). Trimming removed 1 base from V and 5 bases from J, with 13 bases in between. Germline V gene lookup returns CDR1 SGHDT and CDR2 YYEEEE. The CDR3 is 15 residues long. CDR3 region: CASSLLGGSDNEQFF. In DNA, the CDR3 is TGTGCCAGCAGCTTGTTAGGAGGTAGTGACAATGAGCAGTTCTTC.

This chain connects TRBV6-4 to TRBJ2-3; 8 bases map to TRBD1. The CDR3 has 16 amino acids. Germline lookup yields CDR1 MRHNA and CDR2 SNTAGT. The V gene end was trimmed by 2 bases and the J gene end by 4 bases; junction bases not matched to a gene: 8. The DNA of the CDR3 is TGTGCCAGCAGTGACGAAGCTGGACAGGGCGCAGATACGCAGTATTTT. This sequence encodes CASSDEAGQGADTQYF.

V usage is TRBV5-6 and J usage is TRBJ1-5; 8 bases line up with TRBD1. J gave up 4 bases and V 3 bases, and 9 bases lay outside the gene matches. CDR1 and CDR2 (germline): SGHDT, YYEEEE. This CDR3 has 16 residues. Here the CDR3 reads CASSSYGTGLNQPQHF. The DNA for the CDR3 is TGTGCCAGCAGCTCGTACGGGACAGGCCTAAATCAGCCCCAGCATTTT.

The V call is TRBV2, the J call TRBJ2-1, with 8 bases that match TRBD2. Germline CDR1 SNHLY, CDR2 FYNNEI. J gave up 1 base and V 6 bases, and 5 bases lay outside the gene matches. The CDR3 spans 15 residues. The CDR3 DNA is TGTGCCAGCAGGCTAAGCGGGAGTTCCTACAATGAGCAGTTCTTC. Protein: CASRLSGSSYNEQFF.

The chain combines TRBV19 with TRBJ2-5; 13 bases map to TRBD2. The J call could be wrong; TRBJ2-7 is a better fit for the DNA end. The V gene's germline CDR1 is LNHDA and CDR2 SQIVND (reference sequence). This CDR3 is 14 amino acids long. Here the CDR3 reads CASSETSGRIEQYF. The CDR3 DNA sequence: TGTGCCAGTAGCGAGACTAGCGGGAGGATCGAGCAGTACTTC.

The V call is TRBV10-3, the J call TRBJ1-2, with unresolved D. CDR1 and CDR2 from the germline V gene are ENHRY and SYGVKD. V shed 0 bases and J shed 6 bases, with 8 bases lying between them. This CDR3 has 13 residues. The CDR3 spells CAISESNLDGYTF. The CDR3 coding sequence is TGTGCCATCAGTGAGTCGAACTTGGATGGCTACACCTTC.

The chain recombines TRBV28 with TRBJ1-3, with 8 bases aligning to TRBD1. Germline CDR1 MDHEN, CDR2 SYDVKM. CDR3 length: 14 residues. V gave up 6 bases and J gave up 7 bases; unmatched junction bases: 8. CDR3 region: CASSLQAGGNTIYF. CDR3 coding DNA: TGTGCCAGCAGCCTACAGGCAGGGGGCAACACCATATATTTT.

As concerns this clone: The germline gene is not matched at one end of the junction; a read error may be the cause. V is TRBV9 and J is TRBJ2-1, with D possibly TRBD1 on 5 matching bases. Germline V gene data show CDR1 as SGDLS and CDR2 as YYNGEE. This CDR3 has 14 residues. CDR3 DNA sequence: TGTGCCAGCAGCGGACAGTACTCCTACAATGAGCGGTTCTTC. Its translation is CASSGQYSYNERFF.

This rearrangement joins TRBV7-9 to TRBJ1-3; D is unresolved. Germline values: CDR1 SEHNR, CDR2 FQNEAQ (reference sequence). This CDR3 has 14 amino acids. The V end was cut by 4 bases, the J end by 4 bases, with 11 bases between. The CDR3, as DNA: TGTGCCAGCAGCTCGGCGGGGTACGGAAACACCATATATTTT. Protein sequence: CASSSAGYGNTIYF.

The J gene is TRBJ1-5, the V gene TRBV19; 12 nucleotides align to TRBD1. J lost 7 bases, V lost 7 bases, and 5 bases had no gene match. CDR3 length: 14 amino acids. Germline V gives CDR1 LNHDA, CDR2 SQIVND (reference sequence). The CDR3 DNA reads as TGTGCCAGTAAGGGACAGGGGGCTCTCCAGCCCCAGCATTTT. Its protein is CASKGQGALQPQHF.

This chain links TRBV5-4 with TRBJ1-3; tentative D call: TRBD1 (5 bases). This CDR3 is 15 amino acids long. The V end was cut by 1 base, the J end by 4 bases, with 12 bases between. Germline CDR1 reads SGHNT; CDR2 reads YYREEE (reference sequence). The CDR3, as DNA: TGTGCCAGCAGCTTGCCGGGGGAGAGAGGAAACACCATATATTTT. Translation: CASSLPGERGNTIYF.

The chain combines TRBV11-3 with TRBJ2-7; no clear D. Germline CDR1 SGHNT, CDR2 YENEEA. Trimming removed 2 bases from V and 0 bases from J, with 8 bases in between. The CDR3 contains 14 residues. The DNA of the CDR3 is TGTGCCAGCAGCTTATACGAAAGCTCCTACGAGCAGTACTTC. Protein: CASSLYESSYEQYF. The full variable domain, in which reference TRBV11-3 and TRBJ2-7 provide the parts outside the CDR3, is EAGVVQSPRYKIIEKKQPVAFWCNPISGHNTLYWYLQNLGQGPELLIRYENEEAVDDSQLPKDRFSAERLKGVDSTLKIQPAELGDSAVYLCASSLYESSYEQYFGPGTRLTVT.

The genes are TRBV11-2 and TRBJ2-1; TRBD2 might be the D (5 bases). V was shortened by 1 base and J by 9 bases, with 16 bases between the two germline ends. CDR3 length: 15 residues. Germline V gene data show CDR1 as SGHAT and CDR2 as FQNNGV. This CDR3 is CASSLAPSGSTEQFF. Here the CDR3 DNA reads TGTGCCAGCAGCTTAGCCCCTTCGGGGTCCACTGAGCAGTTCTTC. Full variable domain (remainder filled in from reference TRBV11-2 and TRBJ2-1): EAGVAQSPRYKIIEKRQSVAFWCNPISGHATLYWYQQILGQGPKLLIQFQNNGVVDDSQLPKDRFSAERLKGVDSTLKIQPAKLEDSAVYLCASSLAPSGSTEQFFGPGTRLTVL.

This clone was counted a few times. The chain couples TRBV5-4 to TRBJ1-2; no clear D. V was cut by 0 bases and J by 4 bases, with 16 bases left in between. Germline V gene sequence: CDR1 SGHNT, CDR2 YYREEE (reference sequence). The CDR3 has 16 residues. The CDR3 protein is CASSLESGYGPYGYTF. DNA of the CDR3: TGTGCCAGCAGCTTGGAATCGGGATACGGCCCCTATGGCTACACCTTC.

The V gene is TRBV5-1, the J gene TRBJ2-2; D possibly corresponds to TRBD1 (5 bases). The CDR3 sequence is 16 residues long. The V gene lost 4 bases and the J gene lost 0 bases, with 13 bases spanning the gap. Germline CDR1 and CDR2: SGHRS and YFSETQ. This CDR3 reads CASSKKGDANTGELFF. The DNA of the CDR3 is TGCGCCAGCAGCAAGAAAGGGGATGCGAACACCGGGGAGCTGTTTTTT. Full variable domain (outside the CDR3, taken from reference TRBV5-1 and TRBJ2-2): KAGVTQTPRYLIKTRGQQVTLSCSPISGHRSVSWYQQTPGQGLQFLFEYFSETQRNKGNFPGRFSGRQFSNSRSEMNVSTLELGDSALYLCASSKKGDANTGELFFGEGSRLTVL.

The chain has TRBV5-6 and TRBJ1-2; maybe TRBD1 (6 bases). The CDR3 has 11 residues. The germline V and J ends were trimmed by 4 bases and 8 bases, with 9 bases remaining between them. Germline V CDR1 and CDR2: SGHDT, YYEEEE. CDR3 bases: TGTGCCAGCAGCGTCAGGGGAGGCTACACCTTC. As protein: CASSVRGGYTF.